This T cell receptor (beta chain) stems from a study of CD8+ T cells in alopecia areata. Treatment in this sample: oral pan-JAK inhibitor, 5-10 mg twice daily. Lesional scalp punch biopsies and peripheral blood were collected from alopecia areata patients. Overall study results and limits: Higher clonality was seen in lesional scalp than in normal scalp, especially in alopecia totalis/universalis. Persistence of many expanded lesional clones was seen in scalp and blood during tofacitinib.

This clone was seen only a few times. The antigen is not known. The sequencing template was cDNA reverse transcribed from extracted RNA. This table comes from immunoSEQ multiplex PCR, and its TCRdb copy is limited to in-frame clones, with some not included. The sample shows roughly 190,000 clones, 50% to 70% of them seen only once. This receptor was taken from a human donor with alopecia areata. The source material was CD4+ T cells sorted from blood, sampled around week 50, from a patient treated with tofacitinib.

In nucleotides, the CDR3 is TGTGCCAGCAGCACGGGGGGTCAGAAGACCCAGTACTTC. Its protein product is CASSTGGQKTQYF. The chain carries TRBV7-2 and TRBJ2-5, with 7 bases fitting TRBD2. The CDR3 has 13 residues. Germline V gene lookup returns CDR1 SGHTA and CDR2 FQGNSA. V shed 5 bases and J 6 bases; nucleotides not matched to a gene: 6.